The 21 T cell receptor beta chains below all came from one sample that was sequenced in a study of shared clonotypes between healthy human individuals. The protocol was immunoSEQ multiplex PCR, while the TCRdb copy is restricted to in-frame clones and leaves out a portion. The sample lists about 300,000 clones; around 72% were seen once. What was sequenced was memory CD4+ T cells sorted from blood. Subset indicated: CD45RA-negative fraction. These receptors were taken from a man between 25 and 39 years old in good health.

The V and J genes are TRBV5-5 and TRBJ2-7, with D perhaps matching TRBD1 (6 bases). The germline V gene encodes CDR1 SGHKS and CDR2 YYEKEE (reference sequence). CDR3 length: 14 residues. The ends were cut back, 0 bases at V and 2 bases at J, with 9 bases in the middle. The CDR3 sequence: CASSLEQGAYEQYF. The CDR3, as DNA: TGTGCCAGCAGCTTGGAACAGGGTGCCTACGAGCAGTACTTC.

This clone turned up a few times. CDR3 protein: CASSIGLGDYGYTF. For the CDR3, the DNA is TGTGCCAGTAGTATAGGGCTCGGTGACTATGGCTACACCTTC. The chain employs TRBV19 and TRBJ1-2; the D is unclear. The CDR3 sequence is 14 residues long. V was trimmed by 1 base and J by 3 bases, leaving 9 bases between them. CDR1 is LNHDA, CDR2 SQIVND, per germline (reference sequence).

In its sample, this clone is medium-sized. CDR3 bases: TGTGCCAGCAGTGCGGACAATCGAGGGGACACTGAAGCTTTCTTT. Translating it yields CASSADNRGDTEAFF. The gene calls are TRBV25-1 and TRBJ1-1; weak D call: TRBD1 (5 bases). The V gene's germline CDR1 is MGHDK and CDR2 SYGVNS. The CDR3 consists of 15 residues. Trimming left V 4 bases short and J 3 bases short, with 15 bases between.

This clone was seen a few times. The chain joins TRBV18 to TRBJ1-3; D possibly corresponds to TRBD1 (6 bases). Germline V gene data show CDR1 as KGHSH and CDR2 as LQKENI. This CDR3 has 17 residues. V was cut by 3 bases and J by 4 bases, with 19 bases left in between. CDR3 coding DNA: TGTGCCAGCTCACCCCGGGCGGACAGCCTCAAGGGAAACACCATATATTTT. Its translation is CASSPRADSLKGNTIYF.

The chain is built from TRBV7-6 and TRBJ2-1; 14 positions match TRBD2. V was clipped by 5 bases and J by 2 bases; unmatched bases: 8. Germline loops: CDR1 SGHVS, CDR2 FNYEAQ. The CDR3 has 18 residues. The CDR3 reads CASSARLAGGITYNEQFF. The CDR3, as DNA: TGTGCCAGCAGCGCGCGACTAGCGGGAGGGATAACCTACAATGAGCAGTTCTTC.

V and J are TRBV6-1 and TRBJ2-7; D is ambiguous. There are 14 residues in the CDR3. V shed 4 bases and J shed 1 base, with 11 bases lying between them. Germline values: CDR1 MNHNS, CDR2 SASEGT. CDR3 DNA: TGTGCCAGCAGTGGTGCACGGGTTTCCTACGAGCAGTACTTC. Residues: CASSGARVSYEQYF.

The chain carries TRBV21-1 and TRBJ2-1; no check of the table's D call, TRBD1, against the DNA was made. TRBV21-1 is termed a pseudogene. The CDR3 has 13 residues. CDR3 residues: CAGWTGIYNEQFF. In nucleotides, the CDR3 is TGTGCCGGCTGGACAGGGATCTACAATGAGCAGTTCTTC.

The rearrangement joins TRBV28 to TRBJ2-7; TRBD2 agrees at 13 bases. The CDR3 is made up of 16 amino acids. With V trimmed by 5 bases and J by 4 bases, 8 bases remained unmatched. Germline V gene data show CDR1 as MDHEN and CDR2 as SYDVKM. The CDR3 sequence: CASSSTSGRARYEQYF. The CDR3 region has the DNA TGTGCCAGCAGTAGTACTAGCGGGAGGGCCAGGTACGAGCAGTACTTC.

For the CDR3, the DNA is TGTGCCAGCAGCCGCAGGGGAGAGGAGGCCAACGTCCTGACTTTC. Its translation: CASSRRGEEANVLTF. V usage is TRBV9 and J usage is TRBJ2-6; D may be TRBD1 (6 bases). Germline-derived CDR1 and CDR2 are SGDLS and YYNGEE. V was cut by 4 bases and J by 6 bases, with 14 bases left in between. The CDR3 sequence is 15 residues long.

This chain connects TRBV18 to TRBJ1-1; TRBD1 might be the D (5 bases). The germline CDR1 and CDR2 sequences are KGHSH and LQKENI. The CDR3 runs to 13 residues. The ends were cut back, 3 bases at V and 8 bases at J, with 13 bases in the middle. The CDR3 nucleotides are TGTGCCAGCTCACCCTTGACAGACGCCGAAGCTTTCTTT. It codes for CASSPLTDAEAFF.

Regarding this clone: A much larger clone is a single base away; this may be a read error. The chain uses TRBV2 and TRBJ2-1; the match to TRBD2 covers 8 bases. Germline CDR1 is SNHLY and CDR2 is FYNNEI. The CDR3 covers 17 residues. The CDR3 region is CVSSESFGRARYNEQFF. In DNA, the CDR3 is TGTGTCAGCAGTGAATCCTTCGGGAGGGCCAGGTACAATGAGCAGTTCTTC.

This sequence joins TRBV5-1 and TRBJ2-2; TRBD1 is a possible D gene (6 bases). V was cut by 3 bases and J by 3 bases, with 12 bases left in between. The CDR3 has 15 amino acids. CDR1 and CDR2 (germline): SGHRS, YFSETQ. CDR3 DNA: TGCGCCAGCAGCTGGGCAGGGACACACACCGGGGAGCTGTTTTTT. This codes for CASSWAGTHTGELFF.

V gene TRBV2 combines with J gene TRBJ1-5; TRBD1 agrees at 7 bases. Per germline, CDR1 SNHLY and CDR2 FYNNEI. The CDR3 extends over 18 amino acids. The J segment lost 0 bases and the V segment lost 2 bases, leaving 10 bases of the junction unmatched. The CDR3 region is CASSESYTGDYSNQPQHF. The DNA for the CDR3 is TGTGCCAGCAGTGAATCTTACACAGGGGACTATAGCAATCAGCCCCAGCATTTT.

The genes are TRBV4-3 and TRBJ2-7, with D perhaps matching TRBD1 (7 bases). The V gene lost 0 bases and the J gene lost 2 bases, with 11 bases spanning the gap. From germline, CDR1 is LGHNA and CDR2 YSLEER. CDR3 length: 15 amino acids. CDR3 residues: CASSQESGGTYEQYF. CDR3 nucleotide sequence: TGCGCCAGCAGCCAAGAATCAGGGGGGACCTACGAGCAGTACTTC.

The genes are TRBV28 and TRBJ2-1, with D perhaps TRBD1 (5 bases). The CDR3 is made up of 13 amino acids. Between the trimmed V and J ends, which lost 10 bases and 1 base, there was a span of 11 bases. Germline V gene data show CDR1 as MDHEN and CDR2 as SYDVKM. In DNA form, the CDR3 reads TGTGCCATTCTAAGGGGATCCTACAATGAGCAGTTCTTC. Residues: CAILRGSYNEQFF. The full variable domain, completed using reference TRBV28 and TRBJ2-1, is DVKVTQSSRYLVKRTGEKVFLECVQDMDHENMFWYRQDPGLGLRLIYFSYDVKMKEKGDIPEGYSVSREKKERFSLILESASTNQTSMYLCAILRGSYNEQFFGPGTRLTVL.

The chain links TRBV5-1 to TRBJ2-1, with 9 nucleotides matching TRBD1. The ends lost 0 bases at V and 9 bases at J; junction bases unmatched: 7. The CDR3 length is 15 residues. Germline values: CDR1 SGHRS, CDR2 YFSETQ. This chain's CDR3 is CASSLARQGEGEQFF. CDR3 nucleotides: TGCGCCAGCAGCTTGGCGAGACAGGGGGAGGGTGAGCAGTTCTTC.

The CDR3 DNA reads TGTGCCAGCAGCCAAGGGGACAGTAATGAGCAGTTCTTC. Its translation: CASSQGDSNEQFF. The chain links TRBV14 to TRBJ2-1; TRBD1 matches 7 bases. The CDR3 is 13 residues long. The trim removed 1 base at V and 7 bases at J, leaving 1 base unmatched. Germline V gene sequence: CDR1 SGHDN, CDR2 FVKESK.

As concerns this clone: A much larger clone is a single base away; this may be a read error. This specimen includes other DNA sequences encoding the same CDR3. The chain combines TRBV20-1 with TRBJ2-1, with no clear D. Germline CDR1 reads DFQATT; CDR2 reads SNEGSKA (reference sequence). The length of the CDR3 is 10 residues. V gave up 4 bases and J gave up 5 bases, with 3 bases separating them. As DNA, the CDR3 is TGCAGTGCTACCCACAATGAGCAGTTCTTC. It is translated as CSATHNEQFF.

V is TRBV5-4 and J is TRBJ2-3, with D possibly being TRBD1 (6 bases). V was trimmed by 4 bases and J by 6 bases, leaving 15 bases between them. CDR1 is SGHNT, CDR2 YYREEE, per germline (reference sequence). The length of the CDR3 is 14 residues. The CDR3 coding sequence is TGTGCCAGCAGCCGGACAGACTCAGGGGATACGCAGTATTTT. It yields the protein CASSRTDSGDTQYF.

The chain carries TRBV28 and TRBJ2-1, with 14 positions matching TRBD2. From germline, CDR1 is MDHEN and CDR2 SYDVKM. Trimming at V came to 10 bases and at J to 7 bases, leaving 15 bases not matched to a gene. The CDR3 extends over 17 amino acids. In nucleotides, the CDR3 is TGTGCCATCGACTCTCCTGGGACTAGCGGGAGTCGGAATGAGCAGTTCTTC. It codes for CAIDSPGTSGSRNEQFF.

This rearrangement joins TRBV27 to TRBJ2-7, with D possibly TRBD1 on 6 matching bases. The CDR3 is made up of 13 amino acids. The V gene's germline CDR1 is MNHEY and CDR2 SMNVEV (reference sequence). V lost 6 bases to trimming and J lost 5 bases, with 14 bases between them. CDR3 sequence reads: CASRYQGSHEQYF. The CDR3 bases are TGTGCCAGCAGGTATCAGGGGAGCCACGAGCAGTACTTC.